This entry describes one T cell receptor (beta chain). What antigen it recognizes has not been identified. No per-base quality is available; no much larger clone lies one base away. These data originate in a study of shared clonotypes between healthy human individuals (dated by TCRdb to the early 2020s). For the study in its entirety: A couple of women and a few men aged 18 to 49 years were included in the cohort. For each donor, three plates each were used for CD4 naive and CD4 memory, two plates were used for CD8 naive, and one plate was used for CD8 memory. To estimate repertoire size and how much clonotype sharing occurs between individuals, the study deeply sequenced the blood TCR repertoires of roughly 5 healthy adults. Different laboratories and diverse techniques were used to prepare libraries and sequence TCR repertoires, to increase sequencing depth and limit assay-specific biases. Each donor's leukapheresis produced roughly between roughly 0.85 and 10 billion PBMCs. Here is what the overall study found, with its caveats: When a few donors were compared, the shared fraction of clonotypes was around 5.1% for naive CD4, about 4% for naive CD8, 2% to 2.5% for memory CD4, and 0.35% to 0.4% for memory CD8. Incomplete sequencing was indicated by rarefaction of sorted-subset datasets, despite the large sequencing depth. Pairwise subsampling led to the expectation that sequencing depth would affect the degree of clonotype sharing among donors. The small number of donors limited the genetic and exposure-history diversity represented. Compared with non-shared clonotypes, clonotypes shared by all four sorted-subset donors had higher generation probabilities. Estimated clonotype richness was generally larger for naive than for memory subsets. Sampling was limited to blood, and TCR repertoires in tissue likely differ from TCR repertoires in blood.

Donors were healthy HIV-negative adults with no recently reported acute infections or vaccinations. Every donor was a Caucasian adult residing in Nashville, Tennessee, USA. CD4+ T cells were enriched through magnetic negative selection, after which naive cells were positively selected on CD45RA and the remaining negative fraction served as the memory subset. Blood was collected by leukapheresis, and PBMCs were isolated by Ficoll-Histopaque density gradient centrifugation and then cryopreserved in liquid nitrogen vapor phase. Analytical flow cytometry was used to check the purity and quantity of every magnetically sorted T cell population. Genomic DNA was isolated from each sorted fraction and quantified by UV absorbance on a Nanodrop 2000c. The germline V end is reduced by 8 bases and the J end by 8 bases; junction bases left unmatched: 6. The germline V gene encodes CDR1 MDHEN and CDR2 SYDVKM. The CDR3 starts with the cysteine, ends with the phenylalanine, and has 14 residues. This entry keeps only the CDR3 DNA: 42 bases, framed from base 1.

Using the deep immunoSEQ assay, multiplex PCR amplified TCR CDR3 regions from genomic DNA. Extracted genomic DNA from each cell subset was spread evenly across all wells of several immunoSEQ 96-well plates, with each plate serving as a replicate. For sorted subsets, each replicate PCR was loaded with approximately 200 ng genomic DNA, equivalent to 32,000 or so T cell genomes. Purified libraries were measured with a Qubit 3.0 fluorometer, size-checked on a Bioanalyzer 2100, and measured again with the KAPA Library Quantification kit. Every immunoSEQ 96-well plate was sequenced on a dedicated single-read 150-cycle Illumina NextSeq 550 flow cell. Under the source paper's analysis protocol: Because the immunoSEQ output held only junctional sequences and lacked quality scores, the filtering could not match the filtering applied to full-length reads. Sequences were annotated with PyIR, a Python wrapper for IgBLAST v1.9, using IMGT germline references to assign V/J genes and CDR3. Reads were filtered out if the reads had weak V/J assignments (E-value above 1e-6), no CDR3, stop codons, out-of-frame junctions, or ambiguous translated residues. V3J clonotypes were defined as sequences sharing an identical inferred V gene, J gene, and CDR3 amino acid sequence. Percentage overlap between repertoires was computed as shared unique clonotypes divided by the size of the smaller repertoire. Richness of each repertoire was evaluated using RTK rarefaction, the Chao1 estimator, and Recon v2.1 estimates of unobserved clonotypes. Generation probabilities were computed with OLGA for all TCRbeta clonotypes obtained by the gDNA method from a handful of donors. The source is immuneACCESS, and TCRdb retained only in-frame sequences with V and J called. Part of the clones is not carried over; for the studies checked, unresolved V genes explain less than half of this, and the remainder is unexplained. That table gives V, J and clone size, and the DNA gave D and trimming. Here the sample has roughly 2.2 million clones; approximately 95% occur a single time. The top ten clones comprise about 0.39% of the sample.

Rearrangement joined TRBV28 to TRBJ2-1, with TRBD2 matching 13 junction bases. This TCR was sampled from a man between 18 and 29 years old in good health. Some clones in this sample may be carry-over from other donors' samples. The sample comprised naive CD4+ T cells from PBMCs. In light of the paper, this sample's cell subset or site label describes: CD45RA+ positively selected. The nucleotides are TGTGCCAGCGTAGGACTAGCGGGAGTATATGAGCAGTTCTTC. This yields the protein CASVGLAGVYEQFF.